What follows are 2 T cell receptor beta chains derived from one specimen sequenced in a study of shared clonotypes between healthy human individuals. Data came from immunoSEQ multiplex PCR; TCRdb stores just in-frame clones and leaves some out. The table has a few hundred thousand clones, around 70% seen once. Sequenced input: memory CD4+ T cells sorted from blood. Subset defined: CD45RA-negative fraction. These receptors originate from a man under 40 in good health.

This clone was recorded at least ten times. This chain joins TRBV11-2 and TRBJ2-3; no clear D gene. CDR3 length: 15 residues. V gave up 2 bases and J gave up 1 base, with 10 bases separating them. Germline values: CDR1 SGHAT, CDR2 FQNNGV. Written as DNA, the CDR3 is TGTGCCAGCAGCTTACTTGGATTAGGCACAGATACGCAGTATTTT. Translating gives CASSLLGLGTDTQYF.

The chain carries TRBV15 and TRBJ1-1; D is unresolved. Germline CDR1 reads LNHNV; CDR2 reads YYDKDF (reference sequence). V shed 0 bases and J shed 2 bases, with 7 bases lying between them. The CDR3 is 14 residues long. The CDR3: CATSRETANTEAFF. For the CDR3, the DNA is TGTGCCACCAGCAGAGAAACAGCAAACACTGAAGCTTTCTTT.